The present T cell receptor (beta chain) was sequenced within a study of T cell responses to AZD1222 COVID-19 vaccine. Sequenced by immunoSEQ multiplex PCR; TCRdb stores in-frame clones only, minus some. The data show about 72,000 clones, about 88% seen once. This receptor was taken from an adult who received the AZD1222 COVID-19 vaccine. The material was peripheral blood, obtained 28 days after the second AZD1222 dose.

The CDR3 loop is CSVTGTGNEKLFF. The CDR3 nucleotides are TGCAGCGTAACCGGGACAGGGAATGAAAAACTGTTTTTT. The chain is built from TRBV29-1 and TRBJ1-4, with 9 positions matching TRBD1. The CDR3 runs to 13 residues. CDR1 is SQVTM and CDR2 is ANQGSEA in the germline V gene. J was trimmed by 5 bases and V by 6 bases; bases with no gene match: 4.